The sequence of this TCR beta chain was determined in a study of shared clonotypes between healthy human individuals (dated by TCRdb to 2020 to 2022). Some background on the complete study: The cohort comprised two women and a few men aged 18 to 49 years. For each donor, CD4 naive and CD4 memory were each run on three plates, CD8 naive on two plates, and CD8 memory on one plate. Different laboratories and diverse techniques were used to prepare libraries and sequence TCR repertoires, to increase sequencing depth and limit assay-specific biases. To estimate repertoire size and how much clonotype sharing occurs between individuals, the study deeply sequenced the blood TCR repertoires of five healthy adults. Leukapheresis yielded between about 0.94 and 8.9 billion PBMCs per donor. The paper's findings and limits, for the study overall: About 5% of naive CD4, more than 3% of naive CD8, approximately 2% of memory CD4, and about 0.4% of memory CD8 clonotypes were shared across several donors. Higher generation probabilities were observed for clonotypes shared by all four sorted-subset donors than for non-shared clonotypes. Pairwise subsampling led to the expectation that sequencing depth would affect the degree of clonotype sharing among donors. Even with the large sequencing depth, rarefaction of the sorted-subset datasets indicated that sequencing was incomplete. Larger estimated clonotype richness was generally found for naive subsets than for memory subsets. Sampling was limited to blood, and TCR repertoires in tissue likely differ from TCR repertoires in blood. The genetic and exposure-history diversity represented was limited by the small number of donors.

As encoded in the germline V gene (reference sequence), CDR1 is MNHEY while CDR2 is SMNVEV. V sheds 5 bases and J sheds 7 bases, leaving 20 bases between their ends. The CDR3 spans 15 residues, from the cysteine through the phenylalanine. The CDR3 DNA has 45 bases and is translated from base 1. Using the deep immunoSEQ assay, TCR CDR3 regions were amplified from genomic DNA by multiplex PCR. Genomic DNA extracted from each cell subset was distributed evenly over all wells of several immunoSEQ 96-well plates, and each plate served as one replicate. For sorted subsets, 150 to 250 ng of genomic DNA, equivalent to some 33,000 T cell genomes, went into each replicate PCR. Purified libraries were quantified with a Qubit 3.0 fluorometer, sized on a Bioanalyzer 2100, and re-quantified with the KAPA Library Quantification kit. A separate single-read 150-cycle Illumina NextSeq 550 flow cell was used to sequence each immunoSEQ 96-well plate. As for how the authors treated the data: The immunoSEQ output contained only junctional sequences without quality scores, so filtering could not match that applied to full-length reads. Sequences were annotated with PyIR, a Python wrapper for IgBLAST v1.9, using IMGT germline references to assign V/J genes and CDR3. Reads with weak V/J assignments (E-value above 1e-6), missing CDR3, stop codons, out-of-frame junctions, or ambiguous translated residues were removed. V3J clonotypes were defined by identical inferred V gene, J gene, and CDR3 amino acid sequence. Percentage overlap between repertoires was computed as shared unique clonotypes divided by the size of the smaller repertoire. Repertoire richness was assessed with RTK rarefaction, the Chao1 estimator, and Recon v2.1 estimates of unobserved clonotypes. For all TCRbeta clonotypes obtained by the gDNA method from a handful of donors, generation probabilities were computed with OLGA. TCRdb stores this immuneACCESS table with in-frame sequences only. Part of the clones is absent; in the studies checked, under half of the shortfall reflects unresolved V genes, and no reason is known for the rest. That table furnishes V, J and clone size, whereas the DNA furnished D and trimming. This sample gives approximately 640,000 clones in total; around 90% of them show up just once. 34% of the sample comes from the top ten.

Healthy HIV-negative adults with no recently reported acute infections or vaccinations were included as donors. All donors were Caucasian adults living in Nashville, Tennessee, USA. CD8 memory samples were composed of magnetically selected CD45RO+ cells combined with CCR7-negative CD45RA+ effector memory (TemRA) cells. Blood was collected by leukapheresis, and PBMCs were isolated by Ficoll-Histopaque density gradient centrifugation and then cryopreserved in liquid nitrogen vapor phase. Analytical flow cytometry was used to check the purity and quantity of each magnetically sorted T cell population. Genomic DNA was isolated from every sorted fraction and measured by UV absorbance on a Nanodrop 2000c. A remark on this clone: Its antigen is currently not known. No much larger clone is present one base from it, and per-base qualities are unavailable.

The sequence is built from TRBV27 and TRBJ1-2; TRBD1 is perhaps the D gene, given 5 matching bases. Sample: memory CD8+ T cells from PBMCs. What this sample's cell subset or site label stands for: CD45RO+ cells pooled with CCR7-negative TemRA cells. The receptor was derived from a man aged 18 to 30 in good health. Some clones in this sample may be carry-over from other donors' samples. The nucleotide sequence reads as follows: TGTGCCAGCAGTCCTGGGAGCGGGGGGTACTTTGGCTACACCTTC. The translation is CASSPGSGGYFGYTF.